This TCR beta chain was found in a study of T cell changes during pregnancy in multiple sclerosis. Profiled with immunoSEQ multiplex PCR; TCRdb holds only in-frame clones, not every one. The sample contains some 97,000 clones, around 93% of which appear only once. V was cut by 6 bases and J by 1 base, with 8 bases left in between. Germline V gene lookup returns CDR1 SGHTA and CDR2 FQGNSA. The CDR3 has 13 residues. This sequence originates from a female donor with multiple sclerosis, enrolled in a pregnancy study. The material was peripheral blood, obtained before pregnancy. The rearrangement uses TRBV7-2 and TRBJ2-3, with D tentatively TRBD2 (5 bases). The CDR3 region is CASRDGGTDTQYF. Written as DNA, the CDR3 is TGTGCCAGCAGGGACGGGGGCACAGATACGCAGTATTTT.